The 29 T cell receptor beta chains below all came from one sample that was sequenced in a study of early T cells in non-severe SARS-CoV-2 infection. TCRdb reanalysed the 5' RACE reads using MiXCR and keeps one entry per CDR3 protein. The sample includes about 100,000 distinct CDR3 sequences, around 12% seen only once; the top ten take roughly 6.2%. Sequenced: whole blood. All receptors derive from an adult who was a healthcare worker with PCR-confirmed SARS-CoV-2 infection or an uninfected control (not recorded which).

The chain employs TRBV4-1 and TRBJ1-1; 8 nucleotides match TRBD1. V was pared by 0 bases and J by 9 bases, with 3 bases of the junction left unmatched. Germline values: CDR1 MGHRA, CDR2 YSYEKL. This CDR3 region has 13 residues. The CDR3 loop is CASSQDQGAQAFF. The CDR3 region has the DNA TGCGCCAGCAGCCAAGATCAGGGGGCACAAGCTTTCTTT.

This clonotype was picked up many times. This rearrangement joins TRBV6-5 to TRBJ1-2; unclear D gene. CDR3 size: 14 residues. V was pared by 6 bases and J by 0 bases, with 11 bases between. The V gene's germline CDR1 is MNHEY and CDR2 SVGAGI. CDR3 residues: CASRRTYANYGYTF. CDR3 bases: TGTGCCAGCAGGCGTACCTACGCTAACTATGGCTACACCTTC.

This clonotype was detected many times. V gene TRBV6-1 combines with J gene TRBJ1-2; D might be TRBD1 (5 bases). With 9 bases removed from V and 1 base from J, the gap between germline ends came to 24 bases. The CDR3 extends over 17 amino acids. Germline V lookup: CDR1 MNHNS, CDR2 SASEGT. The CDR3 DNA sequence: TGTGCCAGTCTCTCTATGACCGGGGAAGGGGTTAACTATGGCTACACCTTC. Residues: CASLSMTGEGVNYGYTF.

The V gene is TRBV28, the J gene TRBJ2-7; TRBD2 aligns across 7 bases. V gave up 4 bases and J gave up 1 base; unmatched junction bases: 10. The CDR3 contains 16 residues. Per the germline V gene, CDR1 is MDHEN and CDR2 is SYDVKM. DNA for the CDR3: TGTGCCAGCAGTTCCCCCTCAGCGGGACGGTCCTACGAGCAGTACTTC. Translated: CASSSPSAGRSYEQYF.

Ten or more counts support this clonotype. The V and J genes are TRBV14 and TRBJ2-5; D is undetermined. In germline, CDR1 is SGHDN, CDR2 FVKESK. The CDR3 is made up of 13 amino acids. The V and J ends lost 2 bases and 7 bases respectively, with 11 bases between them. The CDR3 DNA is TGTGCCAGCAGCCAATTCGTTACGGGGACCCAGTACTTC. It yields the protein CASSQFVTGTQYF.

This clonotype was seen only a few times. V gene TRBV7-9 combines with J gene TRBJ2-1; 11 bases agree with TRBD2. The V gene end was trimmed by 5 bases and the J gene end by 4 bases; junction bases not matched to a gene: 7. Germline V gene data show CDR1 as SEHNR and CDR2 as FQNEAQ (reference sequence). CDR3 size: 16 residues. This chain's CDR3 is CASSLLSGRVYNEQFF. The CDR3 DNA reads TGTGCCAGCAGCCTGCTTAGCGGGAGGGTTTACAATGAGCAGTTCTTC.

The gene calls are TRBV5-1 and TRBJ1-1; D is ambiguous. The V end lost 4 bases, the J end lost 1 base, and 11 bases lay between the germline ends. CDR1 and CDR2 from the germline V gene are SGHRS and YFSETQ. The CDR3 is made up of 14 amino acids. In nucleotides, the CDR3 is TGCGCCAGCAGCAAACGGACGGGGAACACTGAAGCTTTCTTT. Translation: CASSKRTGNTEAFF.

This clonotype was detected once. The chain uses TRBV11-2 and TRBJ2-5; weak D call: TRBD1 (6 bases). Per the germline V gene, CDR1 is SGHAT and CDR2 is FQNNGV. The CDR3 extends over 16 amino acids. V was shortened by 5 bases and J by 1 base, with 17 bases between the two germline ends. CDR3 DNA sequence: TGTGCCAGCAGCCCTACTGGGACACCAATCCAAGAGACCCAGTACTTC. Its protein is CASSPTGTPIQETQYF.

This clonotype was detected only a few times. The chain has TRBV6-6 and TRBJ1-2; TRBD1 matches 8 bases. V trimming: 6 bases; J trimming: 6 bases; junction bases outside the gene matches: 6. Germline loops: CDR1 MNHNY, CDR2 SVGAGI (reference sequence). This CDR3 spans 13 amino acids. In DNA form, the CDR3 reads TGTGCCAGCAGCCTAGGACAGGGAGATGGCTACACCTTC. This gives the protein CASSLGQGDGYTF.

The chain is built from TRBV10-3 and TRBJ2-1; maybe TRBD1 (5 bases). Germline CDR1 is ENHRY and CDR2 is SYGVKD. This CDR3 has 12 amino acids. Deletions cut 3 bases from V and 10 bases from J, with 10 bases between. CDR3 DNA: TGTGCCATCAGTGATGAAGGGGTCGAGCAGTTCTTC. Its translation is CAISDEGVEQFF.

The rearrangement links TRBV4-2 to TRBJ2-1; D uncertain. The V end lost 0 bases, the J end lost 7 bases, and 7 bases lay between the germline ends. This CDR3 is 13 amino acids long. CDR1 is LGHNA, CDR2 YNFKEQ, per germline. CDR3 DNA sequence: TGTGCCAGCAGCCAAGACGGACGAAATGAGCAGTTCTTC. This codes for CASSQDGRNEQFF.

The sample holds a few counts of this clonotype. CDR3 loop: CASSLGGRSSPLHF. CDR3 coding DNA: TGTGCCAGCAGTTTAGGGGGTCGGAGTTCACCCCTCCACTTT. The chain couples TRBV28 to TRBJ1-6; tentative D call: TRBD1 (5 bases). The CDR3 extends over 14 amino acids. The V end was cut by 2 bases, the J end by 9 bases, with 11 bases between. Germline lookup yields CDR1 MDHEN and CDR2 SYDVKM.

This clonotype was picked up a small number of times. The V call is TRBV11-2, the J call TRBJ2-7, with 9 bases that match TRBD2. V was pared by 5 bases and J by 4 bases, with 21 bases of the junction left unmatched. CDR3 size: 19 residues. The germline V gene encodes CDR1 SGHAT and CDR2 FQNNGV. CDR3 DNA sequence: TGTGCCAGCAGCCTGATCGGGACTAGCACCAATAGATTAGTGTACGAGCAGTACTTC. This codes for CASSLIGTSTNRLVYEQYF.

Here the CDR3 reads CASRQLAGTSYEQYF. CDR3 nucleotides: TGTGCCAGCAGACAATTAGCGGGAACTTCCTACGAGCAGTACTTC. The chain couples TRBV6-5 to TRBJ2-7; 8 positions agree with TRBD2. Per germline, CDR1 MNHEY and CDR2 SVGAGI. The J segment lost 1 base and the V segment lost 6 bases, leaving 8 bases of the junction unmatched. CDR3 length: 15 residues.

CDR3: CATSDDTRRENTIYF. The DNA of the CDR3 is TGTGCCACCAGTGATGACACACGCCGGGAAAACACCATATATTTT. The J gene is TRBJ1-3, the V gene TRBV24-1; D is uncertain. Germline V gives CDR1 KGHDR, CDR2 SFDVKD. This CDR3 is built from 15 residues. V lost 3 bases, J lost 6 bases, and 14 bases lay in between.

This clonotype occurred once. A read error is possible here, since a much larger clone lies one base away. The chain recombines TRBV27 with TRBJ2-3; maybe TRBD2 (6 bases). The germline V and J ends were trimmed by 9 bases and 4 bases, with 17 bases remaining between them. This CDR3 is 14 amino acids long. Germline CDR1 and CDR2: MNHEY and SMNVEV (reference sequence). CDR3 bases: TGTGCCAGGACTATAAGCGGGTGCGCAGATACGCAGTATTTT. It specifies CARTISGCADTQYF.

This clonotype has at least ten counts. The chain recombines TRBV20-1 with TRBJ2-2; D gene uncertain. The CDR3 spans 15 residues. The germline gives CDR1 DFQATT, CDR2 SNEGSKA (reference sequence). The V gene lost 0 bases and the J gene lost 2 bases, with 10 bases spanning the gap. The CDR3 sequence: CSAREVGENTGELFF. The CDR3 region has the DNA TGCAGTGCTAGAGAAGTAGGCGAAAACACCGGGGAGCTGTTTTTT.

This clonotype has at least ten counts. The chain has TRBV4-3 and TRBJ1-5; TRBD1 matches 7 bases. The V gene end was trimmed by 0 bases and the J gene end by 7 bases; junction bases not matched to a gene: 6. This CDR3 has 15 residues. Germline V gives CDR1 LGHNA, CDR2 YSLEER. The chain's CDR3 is CASSQEGGGRQPQHF. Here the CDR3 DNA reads TGCGCCAGCAGCCAAGAGGGAGGGGGCAGGCAGCCCCAGCATTTT.

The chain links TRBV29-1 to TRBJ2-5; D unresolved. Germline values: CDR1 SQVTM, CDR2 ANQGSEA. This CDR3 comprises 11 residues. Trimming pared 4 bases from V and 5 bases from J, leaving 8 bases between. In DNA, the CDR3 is TGCAGCGTTGGATACGGGGAGACCCAGTACTTC. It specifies CSVGYGETQYF.

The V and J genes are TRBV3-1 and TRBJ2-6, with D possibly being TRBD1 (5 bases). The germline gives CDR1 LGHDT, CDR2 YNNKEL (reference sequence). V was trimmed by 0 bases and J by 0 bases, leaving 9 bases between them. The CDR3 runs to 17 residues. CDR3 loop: CASSQDQGVSGANVLTF. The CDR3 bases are TGTGCCAGCAGCCAAGATCAAGGGGTCTCTGGGGCCAACGTCCTGACTTTC.

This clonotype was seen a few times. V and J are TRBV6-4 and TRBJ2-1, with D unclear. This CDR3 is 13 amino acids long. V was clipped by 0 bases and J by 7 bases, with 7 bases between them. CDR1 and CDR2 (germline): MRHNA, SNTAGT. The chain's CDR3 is CASSDSKENEQFF. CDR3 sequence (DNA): TGTGCCAGCAGTGACTCCAAAGAAAATGAGCAGTTCTTC.

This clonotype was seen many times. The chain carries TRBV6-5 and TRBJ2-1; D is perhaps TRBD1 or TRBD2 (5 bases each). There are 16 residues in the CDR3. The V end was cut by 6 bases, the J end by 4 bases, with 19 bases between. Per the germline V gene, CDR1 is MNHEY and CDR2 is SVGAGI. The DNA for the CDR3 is TGTGCCAGCAGGGGCCAGGGAGTGGCGCATTACAATGAGCAGTTCTTC. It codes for CASRGQGVAHYNEQFF.

Written as DNA, the CDR3 is TGCAGTGCCAAACTAGCGCCTACGTACAATGAGCAGTTCTTC. Protein: CSAKLAPTYNEQFF. The chain recombines TRBV20-1 with TRBJ2-1; 7 positions match TRBD2. CDR1 is DFQATT and CDR2 is SNEGSKA in the germline V gene (reference sequence). Germline trimming cut 6 bases from V and 4 bases from J; bases unmatched to any gene: 9. This CDR3 contains 14 residues.

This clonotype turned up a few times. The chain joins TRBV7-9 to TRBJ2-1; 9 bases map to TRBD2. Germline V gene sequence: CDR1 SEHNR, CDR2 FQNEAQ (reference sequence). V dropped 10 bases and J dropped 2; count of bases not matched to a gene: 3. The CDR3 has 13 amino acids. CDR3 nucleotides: TGTGCCAACGGCGGGAGGGCCTACAATGAGCAGTTCTTC. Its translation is CANGGRAYNEQFF.

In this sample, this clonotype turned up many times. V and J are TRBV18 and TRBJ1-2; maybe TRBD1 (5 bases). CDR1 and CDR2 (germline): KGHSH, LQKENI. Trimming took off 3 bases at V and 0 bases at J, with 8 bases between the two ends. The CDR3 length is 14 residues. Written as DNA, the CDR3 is TGTGCCAGCTCACCCGGGGCGACTAACTATGGCTACACCTTC. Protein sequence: CASSPGATNYGYTF.

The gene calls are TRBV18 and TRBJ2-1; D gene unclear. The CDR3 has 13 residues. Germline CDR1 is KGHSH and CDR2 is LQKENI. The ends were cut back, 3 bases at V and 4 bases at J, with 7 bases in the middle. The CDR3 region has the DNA TGTGCCAGCTCACCGAACGGTTACAATGAGCAGTTCTTC. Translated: CASSPNGYNEQFF.

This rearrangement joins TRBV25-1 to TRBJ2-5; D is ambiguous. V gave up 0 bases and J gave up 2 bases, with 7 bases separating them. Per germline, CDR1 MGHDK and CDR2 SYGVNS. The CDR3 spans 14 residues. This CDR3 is CASSEYGLQETQYF. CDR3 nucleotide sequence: TGTGCCAGCAGTGAATATGGCCTTCAAGAGACCCAGTACTTC.

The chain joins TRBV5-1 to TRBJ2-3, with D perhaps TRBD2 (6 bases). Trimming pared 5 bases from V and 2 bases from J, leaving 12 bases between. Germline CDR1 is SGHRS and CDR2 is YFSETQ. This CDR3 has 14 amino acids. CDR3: CASRISGYTDTQYF. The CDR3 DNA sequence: TGCGCCAGCAGGATTAGCGGCTACACAGATACGCAGTATTTT. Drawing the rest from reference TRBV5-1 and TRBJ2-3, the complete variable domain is KAGVTQTPRYLIKTRGQQVTLSCSPISGHRSVSWYQQTPGQGLQFLFEYFSETQRNKGNFPGRFSGRQFSNSRSEMNVSTLELGDSALYLCASRISGYTDTQYFGPGTRLTVL.

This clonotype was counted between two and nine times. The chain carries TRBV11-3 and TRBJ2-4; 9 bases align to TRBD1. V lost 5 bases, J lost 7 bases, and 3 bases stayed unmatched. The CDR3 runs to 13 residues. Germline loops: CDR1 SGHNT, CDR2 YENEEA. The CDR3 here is CASSMGQGNIQYF. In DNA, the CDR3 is TGTGCCAGCAGCATGGGACAGGGCAACATTCAGTACTTC.